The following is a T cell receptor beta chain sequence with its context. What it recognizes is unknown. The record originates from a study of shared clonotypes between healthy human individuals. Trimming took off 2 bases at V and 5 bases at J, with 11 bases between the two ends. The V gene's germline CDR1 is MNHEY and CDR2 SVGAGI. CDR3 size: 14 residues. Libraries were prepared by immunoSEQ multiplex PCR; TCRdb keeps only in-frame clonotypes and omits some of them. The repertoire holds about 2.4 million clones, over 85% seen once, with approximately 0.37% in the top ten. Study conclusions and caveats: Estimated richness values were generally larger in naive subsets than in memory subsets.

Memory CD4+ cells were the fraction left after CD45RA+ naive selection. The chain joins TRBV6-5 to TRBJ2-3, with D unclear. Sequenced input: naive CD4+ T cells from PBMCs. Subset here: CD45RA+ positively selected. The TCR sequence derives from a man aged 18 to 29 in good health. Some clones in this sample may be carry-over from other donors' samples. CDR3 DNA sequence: TGTGCCAGCAGTTACCTAGGCAAAATAGATACGCAGTATTTT. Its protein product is CASSYLGKIDTQYF.